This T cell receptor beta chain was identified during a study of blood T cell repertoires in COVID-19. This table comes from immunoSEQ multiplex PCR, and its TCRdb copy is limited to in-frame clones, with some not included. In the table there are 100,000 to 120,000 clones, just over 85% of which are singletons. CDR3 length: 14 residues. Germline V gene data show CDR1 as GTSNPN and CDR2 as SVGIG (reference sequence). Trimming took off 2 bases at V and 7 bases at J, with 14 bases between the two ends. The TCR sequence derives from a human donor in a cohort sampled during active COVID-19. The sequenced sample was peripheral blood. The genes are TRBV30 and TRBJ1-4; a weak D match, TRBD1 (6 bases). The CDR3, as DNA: TGTGCCTGGAGTCTGGGGGGGGCAAGTGAAAAACTGTTTTTT. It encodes CAWSLGGASEKLFF.